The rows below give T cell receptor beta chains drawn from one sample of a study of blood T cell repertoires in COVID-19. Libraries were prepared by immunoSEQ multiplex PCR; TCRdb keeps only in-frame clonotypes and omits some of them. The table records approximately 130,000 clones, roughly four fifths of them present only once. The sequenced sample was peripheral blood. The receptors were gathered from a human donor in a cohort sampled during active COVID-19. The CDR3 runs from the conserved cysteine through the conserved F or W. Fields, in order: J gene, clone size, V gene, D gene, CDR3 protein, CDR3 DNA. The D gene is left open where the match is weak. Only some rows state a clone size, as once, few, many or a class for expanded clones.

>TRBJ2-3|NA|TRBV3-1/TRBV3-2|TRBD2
CASSPGTSGGTFTDTQYF
TGTGCCAGCAGTCCCGGGACTAGCGGGGGGACTTTCACAGATACGCAGTATTTT
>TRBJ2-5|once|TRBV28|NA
CASSFGGLALQETQYF
TGTGCCAGCAGTTTCGGAGGGCTAGCCCTACAAGAGACCCAGTACTTC
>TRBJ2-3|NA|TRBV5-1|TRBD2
CASSREGTSGLSTDTQYF
TGCGCCAGCAGCAGGGAGGGGACTAGCGGACTTAGCACAGATACGCAGTATTTT
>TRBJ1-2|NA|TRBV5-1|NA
CASSFTENYGYTF
TGCGCCAGCAGCTTCACGGAGAACTATGGCTACACCTTC
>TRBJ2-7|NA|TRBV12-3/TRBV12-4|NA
CASSWGASEQYF
TGTGCCAGCAGTTGGGGAGCCTCCGAGCAGTACTTC
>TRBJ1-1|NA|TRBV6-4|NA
CASSDSGLATEAFF
TGTGCCAGCAGTGACTCCGGGTTAGCCACTGAAGCTTTCTTT
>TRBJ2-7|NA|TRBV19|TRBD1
CASSINRGPYEQYF
TGTGCCAGTAGTATTAACAGGGGGCCCTACGAGCAGTACTTC
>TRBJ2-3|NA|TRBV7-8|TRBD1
CASSLGQGAAVPQYF
TGTGCCAGCAGCTTAGGTCAGGGGGCCGCGGTTCCGCAGTATTTT
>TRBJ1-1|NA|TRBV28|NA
CASRVRGNYREAFF
TGTGCCAGCAGGGTCAGGGGAAATTACCGGGAAGCTTTCTTT
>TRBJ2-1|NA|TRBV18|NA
CASSPPILGQGLPQFF
TGTGCCAGCTCACCACCTATCCTGGGTCAGGGCCTTCCACAGTTCTTC
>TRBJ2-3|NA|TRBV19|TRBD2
CATRWGGGRWDTQYF
TGTGCCACTAGATGGGGCGGGGGGCGGTGGGATACGCAGTATTTT
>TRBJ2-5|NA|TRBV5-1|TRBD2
CASSTNAGGGAETQYF
TGCGCCAGCAGCACCAATGCTGGCGGGGGGGCGGAGACCCAGTACTTC
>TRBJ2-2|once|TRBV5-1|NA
CASSLEGGSTGELFF
TGCGCCAGCAGCTTGGAGGGGGGGTCCACCGGGGAGCTGTTTTTT
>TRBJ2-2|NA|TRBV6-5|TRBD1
CASVGQLNTGELFF
TGTGCCAGTGTGGGACAGCTTAACACCGGGGAGCTGTTTTTT
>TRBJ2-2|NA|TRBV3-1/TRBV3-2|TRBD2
CASSQGTSWNTGELFF
TGTGCCAGCAGCCAAGGGACTAGTTGGAACACCGGGGAGCTGTTTTTT
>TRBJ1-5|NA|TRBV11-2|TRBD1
CASSLEGQASQPQHF
TGTGCCAGCAGCTTAGAGGGACAGGCGTCTCAGCCCCAGCATTTT
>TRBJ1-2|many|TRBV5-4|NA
CASKSNYGYTF
TGTGCCAGCAAATCAAACTATGGCTACACCTTC
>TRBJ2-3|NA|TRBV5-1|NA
CASSLQGWGTDTQYF
TGCGCCAGCAGCTTACAGGGTTGGGGCACAGATACGCAGTATTTT
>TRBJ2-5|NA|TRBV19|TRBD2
CASSTGGSGVQETQYF
TGTGCCAGTAGTACTGGAGGTAGCGGGGTTCAAGAGACCCAGTACTTC
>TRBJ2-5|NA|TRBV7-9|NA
CASSGTRAGAGIPDF
TGTGCCAGCAGTGGCACTAGGGCAGGGGCTGGGATCCCGGACTTC
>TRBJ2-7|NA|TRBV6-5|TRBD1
CASSYAGTGGREQYF
TGTGCCAGCAGTTACGCTGGTACAGGGGGGAGAGAGCAGTACTTC
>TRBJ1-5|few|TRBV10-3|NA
CAISDRAGSQPQHF
TGTGCCATCAGTGATAGGGCAGGGTCGCAGCCCCAGCATTTT
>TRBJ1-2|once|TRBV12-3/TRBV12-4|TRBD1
CASRRDRGYGYTF
TGTGCCAGCAGGCGAGACAGGGGCTATGGCTACACCTTC
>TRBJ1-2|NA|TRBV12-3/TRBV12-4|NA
CASSLQGAYGYTF
TGTGCCAGCAGTCTACAGGGAGCCTATGGCTACACCTTC
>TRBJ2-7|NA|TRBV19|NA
CASSIGQGTPYEQYF
TGTGCCAGTAGTATCGGCCAGGGAACCCCCTACGAGCAGTACTTC
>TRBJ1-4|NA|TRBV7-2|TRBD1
CASRDRGPNEKLFF
TGTGCCAGCAGGGACAGGGGTCCTAATGAAAAACTGTTTTTT
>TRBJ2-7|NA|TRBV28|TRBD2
CASSLQSSGHYEQYF
TGTGCCAGCAGTTTACAGTCTAGCGGTCACTACGAGCAGTACTTC
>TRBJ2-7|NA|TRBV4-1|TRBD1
CASSPRDSLRSYEQYF
TGCGCCAGCAGCCCCCGGGACAGCCTACGCTCCTACGAGCAGTACTTC
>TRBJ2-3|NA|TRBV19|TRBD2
CASSIPSGGPTDTQYF
TGTGCCAGTAGTATTCCTAGCGGGGGACCCACAGATACGCAGTATTTT
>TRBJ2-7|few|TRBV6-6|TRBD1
CASSLQGQGADEQYF
TGTGCCAGCAGTTTGCAGGGACAGGGGGCGGACGAGCAGTACTTC
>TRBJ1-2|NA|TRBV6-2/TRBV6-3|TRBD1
CASSYSTGVITF
TGTGCCAGCAGTTACTCGACAGGGGTTATCACCTTC
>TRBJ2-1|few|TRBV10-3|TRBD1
CAAGQGDNEQFF
TGTGCCGCCGGACAGGGAGACAATGAGCAGTTCTTC
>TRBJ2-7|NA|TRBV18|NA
CASSPSQGPYEQYF
TGTGCCAGCTCACCCTCACAGGGACCCTACGAGCAGTACTTC
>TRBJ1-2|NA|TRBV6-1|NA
CASSEPYRDGYTF
TGTGCCAGCAGTGAACCCTACAGGGATGGCTACACCTTC
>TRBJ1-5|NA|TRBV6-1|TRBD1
CASSEGTGLNQPQHF
TGTGCCAGCAGTGAAGGGACAGGGCTAAATCAGCCCCAGCATTTT
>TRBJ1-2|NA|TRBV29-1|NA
CSVGAGDRHGYTF
TGCAGCGTTGGAGCAGGGGATCGGCATGGCTACACCTTC
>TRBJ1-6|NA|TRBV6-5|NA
CASLPGSNNSPLHF
TGTGCCAGCCTACCGGGGTCAAATAATTCACCCCTCCACTTT
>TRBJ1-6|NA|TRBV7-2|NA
CASSLATGYNNSPLHF
TGTGCCAGCAGCTTAGCCACAGGGTATAATAATTCACCCCTCCACTTT
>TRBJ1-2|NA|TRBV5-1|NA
CASSLQGQSAYGYTF
TGCGCCAGCAGCTTGCAAGGACAGAGTGCCTATGGCTACACCTTC
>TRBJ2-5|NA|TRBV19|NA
CASSIGVRETQYF
TGTGCCAGTAGTATAGGAGTAAGAGAGACCCAGTACTTC
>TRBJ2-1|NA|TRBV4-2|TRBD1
CASSRSDRGALNEQFF
TGTGCCAGCAGCCGATCGGACAGGGGCGCACTTAATGAGCAGTTCTTC
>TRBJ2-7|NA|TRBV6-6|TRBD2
CASSPREVAGGNEQYF
TGTGCCAGCAGTCCACGGGAGGTAGCGGGGGGAAACGAGCAGTACTTC
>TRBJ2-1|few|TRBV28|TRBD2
CASSPPDGSGGANEQFF
TGTGCCAGCAGCCCACCCGATGGTAGCGGGGGGGCAAATGAGCAGTTCTTC
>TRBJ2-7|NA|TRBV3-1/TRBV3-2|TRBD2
CASGRGGREQYF
TGTGCCAGCGGACGGGGGGGACGTGAGCAGTACTTC
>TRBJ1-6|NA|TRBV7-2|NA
CASSLGGGGRALHF
TGTGCCAGCAGCTTAGGTGGAGGAGGGAGGGCCCTCCACTTT
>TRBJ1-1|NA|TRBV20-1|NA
CSAPQVAEAFF
TGCAGTGCTCCCCAGGTAGCTGAAGCTTTCTTT
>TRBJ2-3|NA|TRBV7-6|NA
CASSLIVGSNTDTQYF
TGTGCCAGCAGCTTAATTGTTGGTAGCAACACAGATACGCAGTATTTT
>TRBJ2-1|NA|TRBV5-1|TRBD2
CASRREVAGEGKQFF
TGCGCCAGCAGAAGGGAGGTAGCGGGGGAGGGAAAGCAGTTCTTC
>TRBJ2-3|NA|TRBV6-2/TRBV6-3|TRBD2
CASSYSPGRGAADTQYF
TGTGCCAGCAGCTACTCCCCCGGGCGGGGGGCGGCAGATACGCAGTATTTT
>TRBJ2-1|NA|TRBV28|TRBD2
CASNGISSGGKFF
TGTGCCAGCAACGGGATCTCATCGGGGGGGAAGTTCTTC
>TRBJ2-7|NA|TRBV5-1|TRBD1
CASSLDGQGSYEQYF
TGCGCCAGCAGCTTGGATGGACAGGGGTCCTACGAGCAGTACTTC
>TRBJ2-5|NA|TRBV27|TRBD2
CASSLRGGGETQYF
TGTGCCAGCAGTTTGCGGGGGGGCGGGGAGACCCAGTACTTC
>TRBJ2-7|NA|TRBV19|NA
CASSWELTYEQYF
TGTGCCAGTAGTTGGGAGTTAACCTACGAGCAGTACTTC
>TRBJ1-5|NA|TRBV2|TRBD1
CASGTDRNQPQHF
TGTGCCAGCGGGACGGACAGGAATCAGCCCCAGCATTTT
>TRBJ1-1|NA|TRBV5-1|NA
CASGEALNTEAFF
TGCGCCAGCGGTGAGGCCCTGAACACTGAAGCTTTCTTT